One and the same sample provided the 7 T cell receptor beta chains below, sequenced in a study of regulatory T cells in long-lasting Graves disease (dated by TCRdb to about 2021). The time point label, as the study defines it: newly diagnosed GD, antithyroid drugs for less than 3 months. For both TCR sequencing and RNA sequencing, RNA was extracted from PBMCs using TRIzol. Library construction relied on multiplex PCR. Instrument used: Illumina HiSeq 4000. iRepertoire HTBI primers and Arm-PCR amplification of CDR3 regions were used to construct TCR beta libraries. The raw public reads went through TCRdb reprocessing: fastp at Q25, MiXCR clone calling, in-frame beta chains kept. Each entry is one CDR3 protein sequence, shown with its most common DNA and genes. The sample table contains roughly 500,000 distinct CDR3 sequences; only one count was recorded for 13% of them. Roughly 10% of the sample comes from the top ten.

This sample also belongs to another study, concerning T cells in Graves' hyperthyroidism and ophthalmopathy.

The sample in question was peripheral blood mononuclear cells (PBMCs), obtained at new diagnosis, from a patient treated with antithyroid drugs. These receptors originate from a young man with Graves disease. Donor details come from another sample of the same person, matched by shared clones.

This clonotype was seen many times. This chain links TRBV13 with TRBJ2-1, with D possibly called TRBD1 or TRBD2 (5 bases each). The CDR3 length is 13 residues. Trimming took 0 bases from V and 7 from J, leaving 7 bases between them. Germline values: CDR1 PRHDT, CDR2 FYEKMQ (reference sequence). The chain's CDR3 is CASSLGWGNEQFF. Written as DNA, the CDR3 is TGTGCCAGCAGCTTAGGGTGGGGGAATGAGCAGTTCTTC.

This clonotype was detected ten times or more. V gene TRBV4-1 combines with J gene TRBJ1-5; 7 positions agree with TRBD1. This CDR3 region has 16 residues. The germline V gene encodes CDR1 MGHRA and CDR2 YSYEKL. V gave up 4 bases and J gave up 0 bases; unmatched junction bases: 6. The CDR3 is CASSPTGFLSNQPQHF. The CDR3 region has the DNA TGCGCCAGCAGCCCGACAGGGTTCCTTAGCAATCAGCCCCAGCATTTT.

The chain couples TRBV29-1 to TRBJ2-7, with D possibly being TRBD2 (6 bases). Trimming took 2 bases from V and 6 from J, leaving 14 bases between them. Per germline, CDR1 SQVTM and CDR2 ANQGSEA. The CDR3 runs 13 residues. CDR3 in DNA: TGCAGCGTTGAACTTGGGGAGCGGGTCGAGCAGTACTTC. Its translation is CSVELGERVEQYF.

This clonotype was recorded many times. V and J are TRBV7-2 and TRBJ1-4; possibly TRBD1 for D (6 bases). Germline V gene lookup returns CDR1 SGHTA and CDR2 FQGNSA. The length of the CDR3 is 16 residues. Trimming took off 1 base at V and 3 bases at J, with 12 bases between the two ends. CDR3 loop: CASSLGAGVANEKLFF. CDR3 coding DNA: TGTGCCAGCAGCTTAGGGGCAGGGGTAGCTAATGAAAAACTGTTTTTT.

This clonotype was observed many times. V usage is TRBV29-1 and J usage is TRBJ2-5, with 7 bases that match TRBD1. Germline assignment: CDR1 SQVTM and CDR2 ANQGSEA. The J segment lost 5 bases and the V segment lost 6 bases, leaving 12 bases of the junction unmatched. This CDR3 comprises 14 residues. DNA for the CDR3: TGCAGCGTATGGGCCGACAGGGTAAAGGAGACCCAGTACTTC. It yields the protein CSVWADRVKETQYF.

CDR3 sequence reads: CSVEDSRGGGYTF. CDR3 nucleotide sequence: TGCAGCGTTGAAGATAGCAGGGGCGGTGGCTACACCTTC. The chain couples TRBV29-1 to TRBJ1-2, with D possibly being TRBD1 (6 bases). The CDR3 extends over 13 amino acids. The germline V gene encodes CDR1 SQVTM and CDR2 ANQGSEA. The V gene lost 0 bases and the J gene lost 7 bases, with 12 bases spanning the gap.

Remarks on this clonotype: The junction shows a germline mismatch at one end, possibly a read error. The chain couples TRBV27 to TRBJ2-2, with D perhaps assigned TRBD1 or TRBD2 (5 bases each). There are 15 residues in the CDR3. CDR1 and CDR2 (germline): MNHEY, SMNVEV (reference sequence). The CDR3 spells CASRWHMKDTGEPFF. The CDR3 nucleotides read TGTGCCAGCAGATGGCACATGAAGGACACCGGGGAGCCGTTTTTT.